This T cell receptor (beta chain) emerged from a study of cytomegalovirus exposure and HLA in healthy donors. The PCR made use of 60 Vbeta and 13 Jbeta primers. Authors' processing steps: Per a later analysis, the number of unique TCR beta chains was roughly 87 million, of which 9 million to 14 million were shared. Here immunoSEQ multiplex PCR was the method, and the copy in TCRdb shows in-frame clones only, minus some. D and trimming were read from the DNA, whereas the V and J calls and clone size are those reported in that table. The repertoire holds over 150,000 clones, with 70% to 85% as singletons. This CDR3 is 15 amino acids long. V shed 0 bases and J 3 bases; nucleotides not matched to a gene: 5. From germline, CDR1 is MNHEY and CDR2 SVGAGI. This clone was counted once. Its target is not known. Study-wide findings and caveats: Trimming of TCR beta V- and J-genes showed a link, identified in a later analysis, to a missense DCLRE1C variant.

The sequenced material came from PBMCs. This sequence was found in a man aged 50 to 59 in good health and CMV-seropositive. The chain carries TRBV6-5 and TRBJ2-7; 7 bases are shared with TRBD1. In DNA form, the CDR3 reads TGTGCCAGCAGTTACTCGAGGACAGGAAACTACGAGCAGTACTTC. The encoded protein is CASSYSRTGNYEQYF.